This T cell receptor (beta chain) was identified in a study of T cell responses to AZD1222 COVID-19 vaccine (dated by TCRdb to the early 2020s). Context from the whole study: TCR sequencing was performed for about 250 trial participants, of whom around 200 were given two doses of AZD1222 and around 26 were given two doses of MenACWY control vaccine. Enrollment into the trials was organized by age into subgroups of 18-55, 56-69 and 70-plus years, and those subgroups contained roughly 150, 30 and 60 TCR-sequenced participants, respectively. What the work shows at the level of the full study, not this receptor alone: After two AZD1222 doses, both the breadth and the depth of spike-specific TCRs were significantly higher than at day 0 and than in MenACWY recipients. Nearly half of unique spike-specific TCRs reportedly recognized epitopes outside regions mutated in the B.1.351 and B.1.1.7 variants. The 56-69-year group was small, and its depth increase did not reach significance, likely because of low power. Only a handful of AZD1222 recipients were SARS-CoV-2 seropositive at baseline, limiting conclusions about previously exposed vaccinees. The vaccine-associated CD4 TCRs covered the entire spike protein, and the dominant responses fell in regions 160-218 and 743-854. Because no samples from the day 14 peak response were available, repertoires could be characterized only after the peak T cell response. Participants were mostly white British, with more females than males. The authors suggested clonal diversity may have been underestimated.

Turning to this clone: This clone's antigen is unknown. The record has no base qualities; no much larger clone is one base away.

The sample's time point label, in plain terms: about 28 days (+/-7) after the second vaccine dose. The treatment or condition label, as the study defines it: meningococcal conjugate vaccine given as trial control. Vaccinee samples came from UK trials COV001 and COV002, including a single-blind randomized controlled phase 2/3 trial of AZD1222 (ChAdOx1 nCoV-19) in healthy adults. For TCRbeta chain sequencing, PBMC samples were collected from trial participants at day 0 and at day 28 after the second dose. Taken from the germline V gene (reference sequence), the CDR1 and CDR2 loops are SEHNR and FQNEAQ. V trim: 4 bases; J trim: 6 bases; unmatched bases: 6. The CDR3 sequence holds 15 residues, the cysteine and phenylalanine included. CDR3 DNA is the only sequence kept; it has 45 bases, read in frame from the first base. The CDR3 regions of human TCRbeta chains were subjected to immunosequencing. In the source study's methods: Repertoire TCRs were matched against a reference library of SARS-CoV-2-specific TCRs generated with the MIRA antigen-specificity platform. Breadth was defined as the fraction of unique TCRs that were SARS-CoV-2-associated, and depth was defined as the fraction of total T cells that were SARS-CoV-2-associated. Using the MIRA data, each spike-specific TCR was assigned both to the spike region to which the TCR was reactive and to a CD4 or CD8 class. Log10-transformed breadth and depth values were compared by one-way ANOVA with Sidak's multiple comparisons tests. What TCRdb holds here is the immuneACCESS table cut down to in-frame rearrangements. Part of the clones is not present; checked against another copy, under half of the missing clones reflect an unresolved V gene, and the others are unexplained. The V and J calls and clone size come from that table; D and trimming were worked out from the DNA. This sample comprises tens of thousands of clones, over 80% of them detected only once. The top ten clonotypes cover roughly 6.7% of the sample.

The chain uses TRBV7-9 and TRBJ1-4; 9 central bases correspond to TRBD1. The receptor was derived from an adult who received the MenACWY meningococcal vaccine as a control. The sequencing used peripheral blood, collected 28 days after the second dose of the MenACWY control vaccine. The base sequence is TGTGCCAGCAGCTCCCAACAGGGGGCCGATGAAAAACTGTTTTTT. This is translated as CASSSQQGADEKLFF.